The present entry profiles one T cell receptor (beta chain) with its context. This record comes from a study of blood T cell repertoires in COVID-19. As for the study in general: Some COVID-19 samples were acute and others convalescent; all came from the United States, Italy and Spain.

Germline CDR1 is ENHRY and CDR2 is SYGVKD. The ends lost 6 bases at V and 9 bases at J; junction bases unmatched: 11. The CDR3 length is 16 residues. Method: immunoSEQ multiplex PCR; TCRdb's copy keeps in-frame clones and lacks some. Counted here are tens of thousands of clones, about four fifths occurring once; the ten biggest clones make up 5.3%. This receptor was taken from a man in his fifties with active COVID-19. Sequenced material: peripheral blood. The chain is built from TRBV10-3 and TRBJ2-1, with 13 bases fitting TRBD2. CDR3: CAISRVLAGGPSEQFF. The CDR3 DNA reads as TGTGCCATCAGCAGGGTACTAGCGGGGGGGCCAAGTGAGCAGTTCTTC.